This TCR beta chain was captured by sequencing in a study of cytomegalovirus exposure and HLA in healthy donors. Study-wide background: An early data release held approximately 80 million unique TCRs from HLA-typed donors. General study results and limits: Later analysis suggested links between common viral pathogens and several top significant clusters. Generally TCR sequences proved uncommon, though certain public TCRs appeared in numerous donors.

Researchers ran the PCR with 60 Vbeta and 13 Jbeta primers. Generated by immunoSEQ multiplex PCR, the TCRdb table keeps only in-frame clones and is missing some. This table holds approximately 170,000 clones, around 83% found once. About this clone itself: The antigen remains undetermined.

Donors had nominal health at sampling but likely had unrecorded immune exposures. CDR1 is SGHAT, CDR2 FQNNGV, per germline. With 1 base removed from V and 4 bases from J, the gap between germline ends came to 9 bases. CDR3 size: 14 residues. The origin of this receptor is a man aged 50-60 years in good health and CMV-seropositive. The specimen sequenced was PBMCs. The chain has TRBV11-2 and TRBJ2-3; TRBD2 is a possible D gene (5 bases). The CDR3 is CASSLVGESDTQYF. CDR3 DNA: TGTGCCAGCAGCTTAGTCGGGGAATCAGATACGCAGTATTTT.